Here is one T cell receptor (beta chain) with its context. After removal of 1 base from V and 3 bases from J, the junction contained 8 bases not matched to a gene. This CDR3 is 16 amino acids long. Germline assignment: CDR1 SGDLS and CDR2 YYNGEE. The data are from a study of CXCR3 chemokines and chemotherapy response in bladder cancer. TCRdb processed the PCR reads anew with MiXCR; each CDR3 protein has one entry. The repertoire includes about 3,500 distinct CDR3 sequences, roughly a quarter of them detected once, and around 13% sits in the top ten. This clonotype was sampled from a human donor with bladder cancer that did not respond to neoadjuvant chemotherapy. This chain uses TRBV9 with TRBJ2-3; 7 bases are shared with TRBD1. The sample was gathered from a patient whose treatment included neoadjuvant chemotherapy. The CDR3 DNA follows: TGTGCCAGCAGCGTACAGCCGGACAGGTATACAGATACGCAGTATTTT. The encoded protein is CASSVQPDRYTDTQYF.